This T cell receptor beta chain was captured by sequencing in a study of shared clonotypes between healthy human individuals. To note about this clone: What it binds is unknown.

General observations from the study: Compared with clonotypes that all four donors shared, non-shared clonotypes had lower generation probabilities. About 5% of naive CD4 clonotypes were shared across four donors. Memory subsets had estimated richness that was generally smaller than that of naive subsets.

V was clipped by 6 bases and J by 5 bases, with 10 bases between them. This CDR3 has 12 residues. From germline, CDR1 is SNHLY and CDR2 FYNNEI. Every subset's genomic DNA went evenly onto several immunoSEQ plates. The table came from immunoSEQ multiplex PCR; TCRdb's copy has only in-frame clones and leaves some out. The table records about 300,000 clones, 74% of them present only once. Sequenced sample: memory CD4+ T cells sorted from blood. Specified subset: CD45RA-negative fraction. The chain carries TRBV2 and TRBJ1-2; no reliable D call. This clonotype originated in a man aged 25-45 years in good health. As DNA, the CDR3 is TGTGCCAGCAGGGGGATCGGGTATGGCTACACCTTC. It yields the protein CASRGIGYGYTF. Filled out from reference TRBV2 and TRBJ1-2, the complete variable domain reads EPEVTQTPSHQVTQMGQEVILRCVPISNHLYFYWYRQILGQKVEFLVSFYNNEISEKSEIFDDQFSVERPDGSNFTLKIRSTKLEDSAMYFCASRGIGYGYTFGSGTRLTVV.